This T cell receptor (beta chain) was profiled in a study of T cells in Graves' hyperthyroidism and ophthalmopathy. Germline V gene sequence: CDR1 LNHDA, CDR2 SQIVND (reference sequence). This CDR3 has 14 residues. V lost 3 bases, J lost 9 bases, and 14 bases lay in between. TCR beta CDR3 sequences were amplified from RNA transcripts. The HTBI primer set served for first-round RT-PCR of the TCR CDR3. MiXCR, applied by TCRdb to the multiplex PCR reads, yields one record per CDR3 protein. The data show approximately 690,000 distinct CDR3 sequences, around 21% seen once. Exclusion followed for patients with uncontrolled infection, other autoimmune disease, pregnancy or lactation. Based on clinical symptoms, serum thyroxine and TRAb, thyroid ultrasound and orbital computed tomography, diagnoses were reached. A few counts support this clonotype.

This receptor was taken from a man between 25 and 39 years old with Graves' ophthalmopathy. Sequenced: blood. This chain joins TRBV19 and TRBJ2-2; D gene unclear. The DNA for the CDR3 is TGTGCCAGTAGTATTGTAGGGAACTACCGGGAGCTGTTTTTT. This gives the protein CASSIVGNYRELFF.